Here is one T cell receptor beta chain with its context. As yet, its antigen is unknown. CDR3 length equals 15 residues. Trimming pared 9 bases from V and 0 bases from J, leaving 12 bases between. Germline V CDR1 and CDR2: LNHDA, SQIVND (reference sequence). TCRdb's copy holds only in-frame clones and misses some; the assay was immunoSEQ multiplex PCR. The table lists approximately 58,000 clones, about 85% of them singletons. These data originate in a study of OX40 agonist ivuxolimab in advanced cancers. Study details: In three patients, partial responses were observed, one with hepatocellular carcinoma and two with cutaneous melanoma.

Regarding the study as a whole: Low normalized clonal expansion also occurred in some nonresponding patients.

The chain links TRBV19 to TRBJ2-6; D is perhaps TRBD2 (5 bases). The input for sequencing was CD4+ or CD8+ T cells sorted from blood, taken in a trial of the OX40 agonist ivuxolimab. The TCR was taken from an adult with an advanced solid tumor such as melanoma, head and neck, liver or kidney cancer. For the CDR3, the DNA is TGTGCCAGCCAACGAGGGCCCTCTGGGGCCAACGTCCTGACTTTC. Its protein is CASQRGPSGANVLTF.